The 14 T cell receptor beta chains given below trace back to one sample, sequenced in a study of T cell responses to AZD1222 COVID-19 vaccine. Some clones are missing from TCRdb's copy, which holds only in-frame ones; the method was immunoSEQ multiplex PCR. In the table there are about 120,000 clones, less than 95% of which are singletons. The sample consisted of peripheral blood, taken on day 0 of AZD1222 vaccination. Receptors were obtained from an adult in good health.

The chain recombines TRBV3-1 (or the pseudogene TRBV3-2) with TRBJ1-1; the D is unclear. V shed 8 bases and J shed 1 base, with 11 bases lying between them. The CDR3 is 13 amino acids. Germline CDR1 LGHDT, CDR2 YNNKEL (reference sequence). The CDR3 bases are TGTGCCAGCGTCCTCGGAGGGAACACTGAAGCTTTCTTT. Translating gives CASVLGGNTEAFF.

The CDR3 sequence is CASSYSGSRNEKLFF. DNA for the CDR3: TGTGCCAGCAGTTATTCCGGGTCCCGTAATGAAAAACTGTTTTTT. V usage is TRBV6-5 and J usage is TRBJ1-4; D remains ambiguous. This CDR3 has 15 amino acids. Trimming stripped 3 bases from V and 4 bases from J, with 12 bases between. Germline V CDR1 and CDR2: MNHEY, SVGAGI.

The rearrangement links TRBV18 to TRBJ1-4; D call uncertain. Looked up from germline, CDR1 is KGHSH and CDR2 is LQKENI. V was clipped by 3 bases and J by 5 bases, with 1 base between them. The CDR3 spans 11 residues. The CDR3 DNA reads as TGTGCCAGCTCACCCAATGAAAAACTGTTTTTT. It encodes CASSPNEKLFF.

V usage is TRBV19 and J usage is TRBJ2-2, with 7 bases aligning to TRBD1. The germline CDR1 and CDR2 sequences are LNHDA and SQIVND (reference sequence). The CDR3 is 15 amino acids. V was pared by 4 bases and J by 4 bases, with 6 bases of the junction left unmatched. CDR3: CASSTRTGRTGELFF. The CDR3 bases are TGTGCCAGTAGTACCAGGACAGGCCGCACCGGGGAGCTGTTTTTT.

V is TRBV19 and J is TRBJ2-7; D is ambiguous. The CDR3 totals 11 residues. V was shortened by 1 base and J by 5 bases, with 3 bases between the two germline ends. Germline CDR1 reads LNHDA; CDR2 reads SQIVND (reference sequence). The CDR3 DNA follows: TGTGCCAGTAGTATAGCGGACGAGCAGTACTTC. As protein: CASSIADEQYF.

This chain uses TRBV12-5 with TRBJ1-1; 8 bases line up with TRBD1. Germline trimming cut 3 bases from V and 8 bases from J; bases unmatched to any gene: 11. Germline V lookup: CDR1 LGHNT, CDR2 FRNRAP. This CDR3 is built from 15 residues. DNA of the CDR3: TGTGCTAGTGGTTTTCCCGATTCTGGGACAGGAGAAGCTTTCTTT. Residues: CASGFPDSGTGEAFF.

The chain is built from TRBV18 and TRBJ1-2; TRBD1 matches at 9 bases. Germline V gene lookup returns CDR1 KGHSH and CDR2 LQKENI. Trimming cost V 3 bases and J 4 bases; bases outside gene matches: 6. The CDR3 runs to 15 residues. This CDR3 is CASSPLGQGSYGYTF. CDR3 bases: TGTGCCAGCTCACCGCTGGGACAGGGAAGCTATGGCTACACCTTC.

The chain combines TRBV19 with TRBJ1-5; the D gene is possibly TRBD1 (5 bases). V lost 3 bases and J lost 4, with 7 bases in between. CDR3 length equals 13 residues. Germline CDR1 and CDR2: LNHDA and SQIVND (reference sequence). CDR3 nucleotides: TGTGCCAGTAGTATCAGGGAGAATCAGCCCCAGCATTTT. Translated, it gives CASSIRENQPQHF.

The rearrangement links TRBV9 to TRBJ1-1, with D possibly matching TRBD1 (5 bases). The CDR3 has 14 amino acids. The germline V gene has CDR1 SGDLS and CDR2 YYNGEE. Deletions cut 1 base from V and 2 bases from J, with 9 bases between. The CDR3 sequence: CASSVSGQNTEAFF. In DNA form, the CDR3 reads TGTGCCAGCAGCGTATCCGGACAAAACACTGAAGCTTTCTTT.

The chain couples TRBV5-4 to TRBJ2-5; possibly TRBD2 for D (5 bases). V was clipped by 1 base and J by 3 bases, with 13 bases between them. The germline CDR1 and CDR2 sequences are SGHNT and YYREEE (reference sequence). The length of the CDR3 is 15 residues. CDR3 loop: CASSLTSGPEETQYF. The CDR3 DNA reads TGTGCCAGCAGCTTGACCAGCGGCCCCGAAGAGACCCAGTACTTC.

The chain's CDR3 is CASSDHDQPQHF. For the CDR3, the DNA is TGTGCCAGTAGCGACCACGATCAGCCCCAGCATTTT. The chain carries TRBV19 and TRBJ1-5; D is ambiguous. This CDR3 contains 12 residues. Germline loops: CDR1 LNHDA, CDR2 SQIVND (reference sequence). V lost 6 bases and J lost 5, with 8 bases in between.

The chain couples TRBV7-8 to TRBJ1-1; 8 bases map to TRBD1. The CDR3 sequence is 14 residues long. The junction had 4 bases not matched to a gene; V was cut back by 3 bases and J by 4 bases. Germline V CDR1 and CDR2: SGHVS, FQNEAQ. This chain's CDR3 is CASSFRTGSTEAFF. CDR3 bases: TGTGCCAGCAGCTTTAGGACAGGGAGCACTGAAGCTTTCTTT.

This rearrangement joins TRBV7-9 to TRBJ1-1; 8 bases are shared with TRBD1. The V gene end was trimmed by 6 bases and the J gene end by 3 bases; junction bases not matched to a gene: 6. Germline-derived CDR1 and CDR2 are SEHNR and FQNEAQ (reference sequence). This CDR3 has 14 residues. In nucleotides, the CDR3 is TGTGCCAGCAGTTCTACGGACAGGGACACTGAAGCTTTCTTT. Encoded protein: CASSSTDRDTEAFF.

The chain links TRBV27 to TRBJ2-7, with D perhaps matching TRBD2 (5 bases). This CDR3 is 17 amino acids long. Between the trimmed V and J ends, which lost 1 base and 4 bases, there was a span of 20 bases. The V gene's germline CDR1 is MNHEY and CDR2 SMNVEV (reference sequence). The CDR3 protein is CASSLLGSDGLYYEQYF. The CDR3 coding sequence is TGTGCCAGCAGTTTATTGGGGTCGGACGGACTGTATTACGAGCAGTACTTC.